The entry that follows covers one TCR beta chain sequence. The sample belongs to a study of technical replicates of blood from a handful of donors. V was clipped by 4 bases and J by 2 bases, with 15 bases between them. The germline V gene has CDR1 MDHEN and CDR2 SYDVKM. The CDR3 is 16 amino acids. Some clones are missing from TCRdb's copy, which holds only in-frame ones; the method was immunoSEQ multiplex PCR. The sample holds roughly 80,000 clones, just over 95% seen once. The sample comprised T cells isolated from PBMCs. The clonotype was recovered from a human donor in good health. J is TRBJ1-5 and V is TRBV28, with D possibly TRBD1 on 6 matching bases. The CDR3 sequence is CASSYTDRSGNQPQHF. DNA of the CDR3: TGTGCCAGCAGTTATACCGACAGGTCCGGCAATCAGCCCCAGCATTTT. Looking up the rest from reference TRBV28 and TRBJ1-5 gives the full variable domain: DVKVTQSSRYLVKRTGEKVFLECVQDMDHENMFWYRQDPGLGLRLIYFSYDVKMKEKGDIPEGYSVSREKKERFSLILESASTNQTSMYLCASSYTDRSGNQPQHFGDGTRLSIL.